This TCR beta chain originates from a study of post-analysis software for immune sequencing data. Study-level information: Disease trajectories encompassed relapsing-remitting, secondary progressive and progressive-relapsing multiple sclerosis.

Study conclusions and caveats: Elevated frequency relative to controls characterized a handful of TRBV segments in patients, TRBV5-6, TRBV5-1 and TRBV20-1 among them. Significantly lower normalized Chao1 diversity was found in patients with multiple sclerosis relative to controls.

Unique-molecular-identifier-tagged TCR beta cDNA libraries were used. Around 460,000 cDNA molecules came from 1 to 10 million T cells. Using its own MiXCR run on the PCR reads, TCRdb lists one record per CDR3 protein. The sample carries 700,000 to 800,000 distinct CDR3 sequences, roughly 30% recorded once. The length of the CDR3 is 13 residues. Germline CDR1 reads MNHNY; CDR2 reads SVGAGI (reference sequence). Points on this clonotype: The antigen is undetermined.

The genes are TRBV6-6 and TRBJ2-5, with TRBD2 matching 7 bases. The DNA end lines up better with TRBJ2-7; the J call may be wrong. The specimen sequenced was blood. This clonotype was sampled from a girl between 10 and 17 years old with multiple sclerosis. For the CDR3, the DNA is TGTGCCAGCAGCATGGCGGGGGTGAACGAGCAGTACTTC. Translation: CASSMAGVNEQYF.